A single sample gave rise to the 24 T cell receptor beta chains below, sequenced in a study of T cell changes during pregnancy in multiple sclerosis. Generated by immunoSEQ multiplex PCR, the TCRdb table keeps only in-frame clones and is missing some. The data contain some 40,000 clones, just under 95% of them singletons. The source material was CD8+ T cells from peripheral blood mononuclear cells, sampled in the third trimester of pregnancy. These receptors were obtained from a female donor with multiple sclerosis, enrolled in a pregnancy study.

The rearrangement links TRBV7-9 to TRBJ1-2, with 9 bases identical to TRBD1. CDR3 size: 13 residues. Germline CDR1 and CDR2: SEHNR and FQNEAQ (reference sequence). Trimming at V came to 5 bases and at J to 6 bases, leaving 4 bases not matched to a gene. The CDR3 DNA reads TGTGCCAGCAGCAGGGGACAGGGAGATGGCTACACCTTC. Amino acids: CASSRGQGDGYTF.

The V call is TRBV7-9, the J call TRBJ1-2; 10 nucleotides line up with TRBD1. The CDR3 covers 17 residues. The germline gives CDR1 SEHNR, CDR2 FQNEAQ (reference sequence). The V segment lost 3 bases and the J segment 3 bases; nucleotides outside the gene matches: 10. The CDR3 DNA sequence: TGTGCCAGCAGCTTTACCGGGACAGGGGCAAGCTACTATGGCTACACCTTC. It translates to CASSFTGTGASYYGYTF.

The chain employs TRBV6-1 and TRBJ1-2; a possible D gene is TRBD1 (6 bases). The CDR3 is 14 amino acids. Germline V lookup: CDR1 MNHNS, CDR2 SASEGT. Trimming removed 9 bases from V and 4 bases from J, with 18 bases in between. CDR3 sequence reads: CASTHQGTGYGYTF. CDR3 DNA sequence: TGTGCCAGTACTCATCAGGGGACGGGCTATGGCTACACCTTC.

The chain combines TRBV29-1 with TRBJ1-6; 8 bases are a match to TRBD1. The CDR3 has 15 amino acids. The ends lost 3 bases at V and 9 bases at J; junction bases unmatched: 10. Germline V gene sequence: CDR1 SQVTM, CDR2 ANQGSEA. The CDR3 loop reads CSVDKGQGRGSPLHF. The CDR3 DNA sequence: TGCAGCGTTGATAAAGGACAGGGAAGGGGTTCACCCCTCCACTTT. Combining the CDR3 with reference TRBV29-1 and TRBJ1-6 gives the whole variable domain SAVISQKPSRDICQRGTSLTIQCQVDSQVTMMFWYRQQPGQSLTLIATANQGSEATYESGFVIDKFPISRPNLTFSTLTVSNMSPEDSSIYLCSVDKGQGRGSPLHFGNGTRLTVT.

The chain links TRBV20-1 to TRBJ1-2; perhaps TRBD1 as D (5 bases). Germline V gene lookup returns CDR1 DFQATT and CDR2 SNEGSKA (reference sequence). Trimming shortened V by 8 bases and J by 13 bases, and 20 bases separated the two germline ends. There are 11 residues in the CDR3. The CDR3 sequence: CSTLLSGHLTF. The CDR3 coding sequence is TGCAGTACACTATTATCCGGACACCTCACCTTC.

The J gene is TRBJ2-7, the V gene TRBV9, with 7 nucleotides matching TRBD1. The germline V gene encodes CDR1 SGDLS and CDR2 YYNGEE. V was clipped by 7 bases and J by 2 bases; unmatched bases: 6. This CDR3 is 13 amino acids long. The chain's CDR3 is CASGPGQTYEQYF. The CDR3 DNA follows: TGTGCCAGCGGACCGGGACAGACCTACGAGCAGTACTTC.

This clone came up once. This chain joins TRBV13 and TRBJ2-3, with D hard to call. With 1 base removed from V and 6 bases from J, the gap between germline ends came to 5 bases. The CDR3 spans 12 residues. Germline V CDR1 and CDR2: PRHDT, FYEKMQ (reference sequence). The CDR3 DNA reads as TGTGCCAGCAGCTTAGTTCCGGATACGCAGTATTTT. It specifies CASSLVPDTQYF.

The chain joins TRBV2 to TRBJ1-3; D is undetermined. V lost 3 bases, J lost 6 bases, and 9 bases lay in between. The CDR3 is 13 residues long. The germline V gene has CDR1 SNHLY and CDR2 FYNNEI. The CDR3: CASSDGVENTIYF. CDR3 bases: TGTGCCAGCAGTGACGGGGTGGAAAACACCATATATTTT.

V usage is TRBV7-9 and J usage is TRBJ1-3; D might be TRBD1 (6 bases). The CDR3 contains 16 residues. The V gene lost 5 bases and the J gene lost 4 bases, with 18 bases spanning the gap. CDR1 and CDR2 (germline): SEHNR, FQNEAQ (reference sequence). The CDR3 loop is CASSPPPGGTGNTIYF. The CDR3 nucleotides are TGTGCCAGCAGCCCTCCTCCGGGGGGGACAGGAAACACCATATATTTT.

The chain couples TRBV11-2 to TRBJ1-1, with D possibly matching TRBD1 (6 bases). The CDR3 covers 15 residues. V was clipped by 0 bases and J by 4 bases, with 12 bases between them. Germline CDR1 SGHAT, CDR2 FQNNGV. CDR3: CASSLEGRGGTEAFF. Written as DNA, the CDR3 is TGTGCCAGCAGCTTAGAGGGTAGGGGGGGCACTGAAGCTTTCTTT.

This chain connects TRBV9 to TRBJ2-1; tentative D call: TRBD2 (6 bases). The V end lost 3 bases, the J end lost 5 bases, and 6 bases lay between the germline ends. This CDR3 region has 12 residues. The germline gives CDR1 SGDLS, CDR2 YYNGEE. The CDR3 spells CASSGGDNEQFF. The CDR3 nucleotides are TGTGCCAGCAGCGGGGGGGACAATGAGCAGTTCTTC.

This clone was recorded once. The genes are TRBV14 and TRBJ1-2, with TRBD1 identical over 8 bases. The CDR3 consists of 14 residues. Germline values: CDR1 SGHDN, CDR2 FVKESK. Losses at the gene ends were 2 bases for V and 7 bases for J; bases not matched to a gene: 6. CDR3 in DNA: TGTGCCAGCAGCCAATCCGGGACAGGTCCTGGCTACACCTTC. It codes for CASSQSGTGPGYTF.

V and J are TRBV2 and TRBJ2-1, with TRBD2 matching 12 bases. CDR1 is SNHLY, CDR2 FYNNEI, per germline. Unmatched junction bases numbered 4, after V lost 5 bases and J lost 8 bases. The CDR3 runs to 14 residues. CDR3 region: CASSLAGGGDEQFF. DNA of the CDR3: TGTGCCAGCAGTCTAGCGGGGGGGGGAGATGAGCAGTTCTTC.

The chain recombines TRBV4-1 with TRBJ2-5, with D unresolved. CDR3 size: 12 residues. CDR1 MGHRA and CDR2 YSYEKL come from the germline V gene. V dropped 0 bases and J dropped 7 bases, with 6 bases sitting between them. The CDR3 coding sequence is TGCGCCAGCAGCCAAGATCGGTGGACCCAGTACTTC. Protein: CASSQDRWTQYF.

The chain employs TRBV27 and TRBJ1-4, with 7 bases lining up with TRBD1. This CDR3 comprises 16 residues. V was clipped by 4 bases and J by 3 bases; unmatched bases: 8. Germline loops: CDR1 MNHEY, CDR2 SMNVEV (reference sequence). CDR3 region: CASSSYRDSPNEKLFF. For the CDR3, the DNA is TGTGCCAGCAGTTCCTATCGGGACAGCCCTAATGAAAAACTGTTTTTT.

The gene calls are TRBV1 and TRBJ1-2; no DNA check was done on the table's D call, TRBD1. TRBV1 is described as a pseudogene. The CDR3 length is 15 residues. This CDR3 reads CTSSLTDTPNYGYTF. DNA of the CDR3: TGCACCAGCAGCCTTACCGACACCCCTAACTATGGCTACACCTTC.

The CDR3 DNA follows: TGTGCCAGCAGCTCTCGACTAGCGGGGAGTCATGAGCAGTTCTTC. Residues: CASSSRLAGSHEQFF. J is TRBJ2-1 and V is TRBV7-6; 11 bases map to TRBD2. CDR3 length equals 15 residues. Germline V gene lookup returns CDR1 SGHVS and CDR2 FNYEAQ. V was pared by 4 bases and J by 8 bases, with 7 bases of the junction left unmatched.

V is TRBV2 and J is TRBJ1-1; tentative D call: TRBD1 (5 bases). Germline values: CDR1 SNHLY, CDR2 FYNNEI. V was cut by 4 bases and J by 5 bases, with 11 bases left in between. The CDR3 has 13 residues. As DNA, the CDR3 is TGTGCCAGCAGTGGGGGGGTTTGGACTGAAGCTTTCTTT. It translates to CASSGGVWTEAFF.

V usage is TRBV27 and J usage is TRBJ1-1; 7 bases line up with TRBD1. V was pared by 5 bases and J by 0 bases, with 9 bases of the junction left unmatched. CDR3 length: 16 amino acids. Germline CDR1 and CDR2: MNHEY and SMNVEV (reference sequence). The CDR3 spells CASSPRGQFMNTEAFF. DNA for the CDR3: TGTGCCAGCAGTCCTAGGGGACAGTTTATGAACACTGAAGCTTTCTTT.

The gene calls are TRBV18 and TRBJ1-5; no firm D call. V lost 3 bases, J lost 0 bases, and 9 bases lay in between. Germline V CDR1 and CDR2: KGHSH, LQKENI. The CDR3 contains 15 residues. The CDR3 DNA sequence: TGTGCCAGCTCACCGGACTGGGATAGCAATCAGCCCCAGCATTTT. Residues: CASSPDWDSNQPQHF.

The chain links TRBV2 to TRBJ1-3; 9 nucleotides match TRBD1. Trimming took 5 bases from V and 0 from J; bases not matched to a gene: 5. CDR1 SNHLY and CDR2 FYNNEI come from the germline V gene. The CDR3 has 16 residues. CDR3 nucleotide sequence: TGTGCCAGCAGTCCCCAGACAGGGGGCTCTGGAAACACCATATATTTT. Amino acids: CASSPQTGGSGNTIYF.

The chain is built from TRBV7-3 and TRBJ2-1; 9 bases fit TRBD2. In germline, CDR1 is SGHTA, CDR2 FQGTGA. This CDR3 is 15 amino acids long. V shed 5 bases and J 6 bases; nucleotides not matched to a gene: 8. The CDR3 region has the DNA TGTGCCAGCAGCCGTCTGGCGGGGGGGCCCAATGAGCAGTTCTTC. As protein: CASSRLAGGPNEQFF.

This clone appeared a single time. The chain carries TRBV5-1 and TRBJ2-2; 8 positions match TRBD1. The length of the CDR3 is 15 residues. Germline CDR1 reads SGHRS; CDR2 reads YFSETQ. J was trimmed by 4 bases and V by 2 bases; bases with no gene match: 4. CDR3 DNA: TGCGCCAGCAGCTTCAGGACAGGGAGCACCGGGGAGCTGTTTTTT. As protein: CASSFRTGSTGELFF.

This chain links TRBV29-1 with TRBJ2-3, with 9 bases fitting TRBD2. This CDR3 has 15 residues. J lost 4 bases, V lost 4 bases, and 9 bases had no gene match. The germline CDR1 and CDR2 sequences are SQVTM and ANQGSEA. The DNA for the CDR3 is TGCAGCGTTGGCGGGGGGGACATAGGCGCAGATACGCAGTATTTT. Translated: CSVGGGDIGADTQYF.